This T cell receptor beta chain originates from a study of shared T cell receptors in the human thymus. Here immunoSEQ multiplex PCR was the method, and the copy in TCRdb shows in-frame clones only, minus some. This sample has roughly 560,000 clones; approximately 78% occur once, and the top ten carry about 0.013%. This clone came up once. These data were likewise used in another study, on human thymus T cells. That source adds: Those donating were healthy Finnish infants in corrective surgery for congenital heart defects. Thymus specimens were resections from corrective heart surgery. Blood and thymic repertoires both appeared biased in V and J gene usage. Highly overlapping thymic repertoires among unrelated individuals were reported in related research.

The sample taken for sequencing was thymocytes. The clonotype originates from a boy younger than two with a congenital heart defect.

The CDR3 DNA reads TGTGCCAGCAGCTTCCGACAGGGGGCGATTATGGACGAGCAGTACTTC. It specifies CASSFRQGAIMDEQYF. This chain joins TRBV11-2 and TRBJ2-7; 10 bases match TRBD1. The ends lost 3 bases at V and 5 bases at J; junction bases unmatched: 10. Germline CDR1 SGHAT, CDR2 FQNNGV. The CDR3 runs to 16 residues.